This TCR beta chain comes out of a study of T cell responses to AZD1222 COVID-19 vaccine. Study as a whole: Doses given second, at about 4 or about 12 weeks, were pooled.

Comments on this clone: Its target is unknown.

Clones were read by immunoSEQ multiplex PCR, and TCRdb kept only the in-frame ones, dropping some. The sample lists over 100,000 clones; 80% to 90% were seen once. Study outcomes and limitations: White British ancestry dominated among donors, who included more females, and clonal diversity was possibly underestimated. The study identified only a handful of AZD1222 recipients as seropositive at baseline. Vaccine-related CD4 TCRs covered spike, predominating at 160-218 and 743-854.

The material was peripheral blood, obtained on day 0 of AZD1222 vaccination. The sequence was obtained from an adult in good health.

CDR3 amino acids: CASSSARGSEFTGELFF. DNA for the CDR3: TGCGCCAGCAGCTCCGCTAGGGGCTCAGAGTTCACCGGGGAGCTGTTTTTT. The chain employs TRBV5-1 and TRBJ2-2, with D tentatively TRBD1 (5 bases). Germline values: CDR1 SGHRS, CDR2 YFSETQ. The V end lost 3 bases, the J end lost 4 bases, and 19 bases lay between the germline ends. The CDR3 has 17 amino acids. The full variable domain, its missing parts supplied by reference TRBV5-1 and TRBJ2-2, is KAGVTQTPRYLIKTRGQQVTLSCSPISGHRSVSWYQQTPGQGLQFLFEYFSETQRNKGNFPGRFSGRQFSNSRSEMNVSTLELGDSALYLCASSSARGSEFTGELFFGEGSRLTVL.